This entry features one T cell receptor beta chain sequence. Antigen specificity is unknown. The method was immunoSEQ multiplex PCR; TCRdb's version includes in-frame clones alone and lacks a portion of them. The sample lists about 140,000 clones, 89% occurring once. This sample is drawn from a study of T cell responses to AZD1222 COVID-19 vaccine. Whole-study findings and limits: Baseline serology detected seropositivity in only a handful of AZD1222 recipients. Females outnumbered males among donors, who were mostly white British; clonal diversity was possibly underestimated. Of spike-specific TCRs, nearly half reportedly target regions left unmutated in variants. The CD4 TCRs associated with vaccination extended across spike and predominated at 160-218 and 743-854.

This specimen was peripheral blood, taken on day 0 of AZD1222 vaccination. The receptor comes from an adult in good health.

CDR3 sequence (DNA): TGTGCCAGCAGCTACGGACTTGGAACTGAAGCTTTCTTT. Translating gives CASSYGLGTEAFF. The chain recombines TRBV13 with TRBJ1-1; D remains unclear. This CDR3 spans 13 amino acids. Germline V lookup: CDR1 PRHDT, CDR2 FYEKMQ (reference sequence). V lost 4 bases, J lost 5 bases, and 11 bases lay in between.